This record covers a single T cell receptor beta chain. This record comes from a study of blood T cell repertoires in COVID-19. Study at large: The samples span acute and convalescent COVID-19 from the United States, Italy and Spain.

Profiling relied on immunoSEQ multiplex PCR, and the TCRdb table lists in-frame clones only, not all of them. The sample contains some 50,000 clones, roughly 88% of which appear only once. The V and J ends lost 5 bases and 14 bases respectively, with 18 bases between them. This CDR3 has 12 amino acids. Germline V gene lookup returns CDR1 SEHNR and CDR2 FQNEAQ (reference sequence). The source material was peripheral blood. V usage is TRBV7-9 and J usage is TRBJ1-2; tentative D call: TRBD1 (5 bases). This TCR was recovered from a man between 65 and 80 years old with acute or convalescent COVID-19. The CDR3 spells CASSRGFQGRTF. DNA of the CDR3: TGTGCCAGCAGCAGGGGCTTCCAGGGCCGGACCTTC.